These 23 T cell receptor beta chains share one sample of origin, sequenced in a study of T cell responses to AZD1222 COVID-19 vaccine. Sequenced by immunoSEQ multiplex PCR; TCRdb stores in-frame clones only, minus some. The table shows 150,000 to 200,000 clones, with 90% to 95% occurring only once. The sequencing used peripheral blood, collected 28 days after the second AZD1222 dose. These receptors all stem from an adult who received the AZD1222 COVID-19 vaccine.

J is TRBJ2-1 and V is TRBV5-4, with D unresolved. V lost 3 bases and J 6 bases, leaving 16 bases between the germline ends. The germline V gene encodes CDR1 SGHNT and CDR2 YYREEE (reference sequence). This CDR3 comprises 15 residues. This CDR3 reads CASSSLGQVGNEQFF. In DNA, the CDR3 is TGTGCCAGCAGCTCCTTAGGCCAAGTAGGCAATGAGCAGTTCTTC.

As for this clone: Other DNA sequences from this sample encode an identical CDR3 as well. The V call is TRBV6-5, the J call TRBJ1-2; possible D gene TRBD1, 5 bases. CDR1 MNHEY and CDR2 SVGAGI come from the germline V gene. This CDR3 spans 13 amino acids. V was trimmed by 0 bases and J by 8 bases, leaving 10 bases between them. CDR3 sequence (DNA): TGTGCCAGCAGTTACTCTCTCAGGGAGGGCTACACCTTC. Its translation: CASSYSLREGYTF.

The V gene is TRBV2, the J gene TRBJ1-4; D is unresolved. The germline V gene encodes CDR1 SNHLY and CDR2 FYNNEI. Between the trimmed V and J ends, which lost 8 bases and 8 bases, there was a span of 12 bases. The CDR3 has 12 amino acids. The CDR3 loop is CASLRLEEKLFF. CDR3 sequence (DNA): TGTGCCAGCCTCAGATTGGAGGAAAAACTGTTTTTT.

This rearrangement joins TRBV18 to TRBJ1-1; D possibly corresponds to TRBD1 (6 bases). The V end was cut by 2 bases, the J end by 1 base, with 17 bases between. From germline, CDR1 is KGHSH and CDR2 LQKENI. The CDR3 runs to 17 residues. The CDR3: CASSPRGAGAGNTEAFF. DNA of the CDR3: TGTGCCAGCTCACCAAGGGGAGCGGGGGCGGGGAACACTGAAGCTTTCTTT.

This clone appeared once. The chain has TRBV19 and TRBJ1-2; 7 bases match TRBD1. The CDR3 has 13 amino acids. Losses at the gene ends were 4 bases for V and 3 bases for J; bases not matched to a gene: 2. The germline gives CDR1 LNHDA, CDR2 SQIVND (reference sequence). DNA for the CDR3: TGTGCCAGTAGTACACAGGGGCACTATGGCTACACCTTC. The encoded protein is CASSTQGHYGYTF.

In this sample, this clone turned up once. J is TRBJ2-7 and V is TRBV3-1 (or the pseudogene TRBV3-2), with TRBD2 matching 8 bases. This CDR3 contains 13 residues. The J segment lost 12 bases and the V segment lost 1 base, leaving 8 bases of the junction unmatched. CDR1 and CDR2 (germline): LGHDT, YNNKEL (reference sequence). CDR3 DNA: TGTGCCAGCAGCCAAGGGGGTAGCGGGGTTGGGTACTTC. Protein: CASSQGGSGVGYF.

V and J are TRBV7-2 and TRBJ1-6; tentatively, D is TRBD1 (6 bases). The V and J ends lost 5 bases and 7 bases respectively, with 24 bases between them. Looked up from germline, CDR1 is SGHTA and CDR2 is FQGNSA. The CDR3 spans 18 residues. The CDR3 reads CASSPIRVGGRDNSPLHF. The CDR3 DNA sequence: TGTGCCAGCAGCCCCATTAGGGTCGGGGGCAGGGACAATTCACCCCTCCACTTT.

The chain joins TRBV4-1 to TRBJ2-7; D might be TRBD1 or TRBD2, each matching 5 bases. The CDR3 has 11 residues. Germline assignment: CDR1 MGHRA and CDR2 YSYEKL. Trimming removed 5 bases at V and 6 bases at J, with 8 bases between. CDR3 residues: CASSNGAEQYF. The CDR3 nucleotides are TGCGCCAGCAGCAACGGGGCCGAGCAGTACTTC.

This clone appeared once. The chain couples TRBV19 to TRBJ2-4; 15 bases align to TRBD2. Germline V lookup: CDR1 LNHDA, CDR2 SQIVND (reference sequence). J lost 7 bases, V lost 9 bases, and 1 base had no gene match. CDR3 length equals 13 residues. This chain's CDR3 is CASGTSGRNIQYF. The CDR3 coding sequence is TGTGCCAGCGGGACTAGCGGGAGGAACATTCAGTACTTC.

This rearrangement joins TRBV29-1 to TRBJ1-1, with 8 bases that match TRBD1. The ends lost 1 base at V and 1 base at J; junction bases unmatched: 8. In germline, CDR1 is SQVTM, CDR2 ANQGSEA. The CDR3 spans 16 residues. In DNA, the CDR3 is TGCAGCGTTGAAGGAGGTCTCGGGACAGGGAACACTGAAGCTTTCTTT. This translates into CSVEGGLGTGNTEAFF.

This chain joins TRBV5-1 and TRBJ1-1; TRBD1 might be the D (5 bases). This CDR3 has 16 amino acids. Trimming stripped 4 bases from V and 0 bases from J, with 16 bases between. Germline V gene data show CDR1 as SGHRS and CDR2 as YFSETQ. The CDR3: CASSGGTGLMNTEAFF. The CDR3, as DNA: TGCGCCAGCAGCGGAGGGACGGGTCTCATGAACACTGAAGCTTTCTTT. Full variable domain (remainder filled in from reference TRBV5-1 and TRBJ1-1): KAGVTQTPRYLIKTRGQQVTLSCSPISGHRSVSWYQQTPGQGLQFLFEYFSETQRNKGNFPGRFSGRQFSNSRSEMNVSTLELGDSALYLCASSGGTGLMNTEAFFGQGTRLTVV.

In DNA, the CDR3 is TGTGCCAGCAGCTCTACGGGACAGGGGACCGCCACAGATACGCAGTATTTT. It encodes CASSSTGQGTATDTQYF. The chain recombines TRBV7-3 with TRBJ2-3, with 10 bases that match TRBD1. The CDR3 is 17 amino acids. V gave up 4 bases and J gave up 2 bases; unmatched junction bases: 9. The germline V gene has CDR1 SGHTA and CDR2 FQGTGA.

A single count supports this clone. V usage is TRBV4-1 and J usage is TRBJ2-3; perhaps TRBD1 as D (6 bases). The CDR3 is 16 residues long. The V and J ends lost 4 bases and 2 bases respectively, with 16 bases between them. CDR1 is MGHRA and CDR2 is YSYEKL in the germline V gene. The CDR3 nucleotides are TGCGCCAGCAGCCGGTCCACCGACAGGATCACAGATACGCAGTATTTT. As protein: CASSRSTDRITDTQYF.

As DNA, the CDR3 is TGCAGTGCTAGTCCCATGAACACTGAAGCTTTCTTT. It yields the protein CSASPMNTEAFF. This chain connects TRBV20-1 to TRBJ1-1; D is unresolved. CDR3 size: 12 residues. Germline values: CDR1 DFQATT, CDR2 SNEGSKA (reference sequence). Trimming removed 3 bases from V and 0 bases from J, with 5 bases in between.

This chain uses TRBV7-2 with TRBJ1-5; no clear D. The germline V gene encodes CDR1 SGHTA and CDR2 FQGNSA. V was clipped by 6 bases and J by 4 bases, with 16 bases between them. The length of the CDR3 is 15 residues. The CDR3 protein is CASSSGFRVNQPQHF. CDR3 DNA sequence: TGTGCCAGCAGTTCAGGATTCCGGGTTAATCAGCCCCAGCATTTT.

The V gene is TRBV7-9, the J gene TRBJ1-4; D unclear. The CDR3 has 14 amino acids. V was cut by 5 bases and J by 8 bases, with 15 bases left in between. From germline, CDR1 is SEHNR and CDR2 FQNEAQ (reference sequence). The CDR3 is CASSPPFVGEKLFF. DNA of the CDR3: TGTGCCAGCAGCCCGCCTTTTGTAGGAGAAAAACTGTTTTTT. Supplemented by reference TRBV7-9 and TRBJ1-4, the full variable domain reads DTGVSQNPRHKITKRGQNVTFRCDPISEHNRLYWYRQTLGQGPEFLTYFQNEAQLEKSRLLSDRFSAERPKGSFSTLEIQRTEQGDSAMYLCASSPPFVGEKLFFGSGTQLSVL.

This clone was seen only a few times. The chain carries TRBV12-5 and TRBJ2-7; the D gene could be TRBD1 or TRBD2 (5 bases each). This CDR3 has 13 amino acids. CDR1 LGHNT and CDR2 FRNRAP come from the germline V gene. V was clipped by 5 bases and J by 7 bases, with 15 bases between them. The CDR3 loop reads CASGLGTGAEQYF. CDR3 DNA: TGTGCTAGTGGTCTCGGGACGGGTGCGGAGCAGTACTTC.

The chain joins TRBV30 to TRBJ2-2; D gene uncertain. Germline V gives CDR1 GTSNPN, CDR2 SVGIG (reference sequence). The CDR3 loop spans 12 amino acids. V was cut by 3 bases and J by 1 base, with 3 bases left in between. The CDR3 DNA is TGTGCCTGGAGAGAGAACACCGGGGAGCTGTTTTTT. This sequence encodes CAWRENTGELFF.

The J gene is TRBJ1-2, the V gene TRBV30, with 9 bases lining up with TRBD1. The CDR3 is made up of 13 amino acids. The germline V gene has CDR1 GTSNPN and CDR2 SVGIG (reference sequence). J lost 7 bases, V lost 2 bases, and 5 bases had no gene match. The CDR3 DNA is TGTGCCTGGAGTCCCGGACAGGGGTTTGGCTACACCTTC. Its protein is CAWSPGQGFGYTF.

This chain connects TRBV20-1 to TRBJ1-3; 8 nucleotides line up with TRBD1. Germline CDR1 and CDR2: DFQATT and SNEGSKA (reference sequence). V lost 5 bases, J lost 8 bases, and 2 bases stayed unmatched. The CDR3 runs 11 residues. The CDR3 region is CSALQGDTIYF. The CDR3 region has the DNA TGCAGTGCTCTACAGGGGGACACCATATATTTT.

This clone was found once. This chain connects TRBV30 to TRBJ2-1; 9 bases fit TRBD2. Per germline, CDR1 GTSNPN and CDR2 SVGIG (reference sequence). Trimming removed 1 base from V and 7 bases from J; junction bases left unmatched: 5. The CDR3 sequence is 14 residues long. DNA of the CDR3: TGTGCCTGGAGTGGGCTAGCGGGGAGAAATGAGCAGTTCTTC. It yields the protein CAWSGLAGRNEQFF.

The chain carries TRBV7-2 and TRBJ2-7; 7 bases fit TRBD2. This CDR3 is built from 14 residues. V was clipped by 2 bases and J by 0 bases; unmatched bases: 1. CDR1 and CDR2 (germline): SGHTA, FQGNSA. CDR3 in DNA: TGTGCCAGCAGCTTAAGGGAGGGCTCCTACGAGCAGTACTTC. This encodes CASSLREGSYEQYF.

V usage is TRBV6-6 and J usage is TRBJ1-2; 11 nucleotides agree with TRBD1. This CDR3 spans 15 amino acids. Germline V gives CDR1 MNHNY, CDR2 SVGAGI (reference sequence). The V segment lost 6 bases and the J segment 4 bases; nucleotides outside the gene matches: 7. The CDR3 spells CASSRDRGIAYGYTF. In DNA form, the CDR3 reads TGTGCCAGCAGCCGGGACAGGGGGATTGCCTATGGCTACACCTTC.